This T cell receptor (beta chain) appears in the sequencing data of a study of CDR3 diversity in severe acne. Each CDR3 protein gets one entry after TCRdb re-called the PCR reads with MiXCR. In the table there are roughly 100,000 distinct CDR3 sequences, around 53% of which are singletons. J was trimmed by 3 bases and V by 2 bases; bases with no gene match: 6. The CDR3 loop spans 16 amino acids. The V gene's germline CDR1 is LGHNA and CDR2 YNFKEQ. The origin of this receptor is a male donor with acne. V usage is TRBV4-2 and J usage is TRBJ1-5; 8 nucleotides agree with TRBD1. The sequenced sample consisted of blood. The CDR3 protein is CASSQSRTGHNQPQHF. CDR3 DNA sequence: TGTGCCAGCAGCCAATCCCGGACAGGGCACAATCAGCCCCAGCATTTT.